The 4 T cell receptor beta chains below all came from one sample that was sequenced in a study of shared clonotypes between healthy human individuals. TCRdb keeps only in-frame clones here, not all; method: immunoSEQ multiplex PCR. The sample contains fewer than 1.8 million clones, 98% of which appear only once. Specimen: naive CD4+ T cells sorted from blood. Subset: CD45RA+ positively selected. The receptors shown here come from a man aged 25 to 40 in good health.

This sequence joins TRBV11-3 and TRBJ1-1, with D hard to call. V was shortened by 5 bases and J by 0 bases, with 7 bases between the two germline ends. The CDR3 length is 13 residues. Germline CDR1 is SGHNT and CDR2 is YENEEA. In nucleotides, the CDR3 is TGTGCCAGCAGCGACCAAGTGAACACTGAAGCTTTCTTT. Protein product: CASSDQVNTEAFF.

The chain employs TRBV7-9 and TRBJ2-7; D is undetermined. There are 12 residues in the CDR3. Trimming took 4 bases from V and 6 from J, leaving 10 bases between them. From germline, CDR1 is SEHNR and CDR2 FQNEAQ (reference sequence). The CDR3: CASSSPVSEQYF. CDR3 nucleotide sequence: TGTGCCAGCAGCTCCCCTGTGAGCGAGCAGTACTTC.

The J gene is TRBJ2-1, the V gene TRBV5-6; 8 positions agree with TRBD2. This CDR3 region has 16 residues. Germline trimming cut 3 bases from V and 0 bases from J; bases unmatched to any gene: 5. Germline CDR1 and CDR2: SGHDT and YYEEEE. The CDR3 sequence: CASSSGLEVSYNEQFF. CDR3 nucleotides: TGTGCCAGCAGCTCGGGACTAGAGGTCTCCTACAATGAGCAGTTCTTC.

The chain links TRBV28 to TRBJ1-5, with a weak D call TRBD1 (5 bases). V gave up 7 bases and J gave up 1 base, with 17 bases separating them. The CDR3 is made up of 16 amino acids. CDR1 is MDHEN, CDR2 SYDVKM, per germline. CDR3 in DNA: TGTGCCAGCACCCTACCTCCAGGGCTAAGCAATCAGCCCCAGCATTTT. This translates into CASTLPPGLSNQPQHF.